This TCR beta chain is drawn from a study of T-cell reconstitution after alpha-beta-depleted transplantation in children. The study's findings and limits: Several hundred expanded graft clones reportedly supplied alpha-beta T cells about two months after transplant. By one year post-transplant, T-cell counts and diversity largely arose from T cells that were newly produced.

The CDR3 length is 17 residues. V was pared by 5 bases and J by 1 base, with 8 bases of the junction left unmatched. Germline V gives CDR1 SGHTA, CDR2 FQGNSA. Regarding this clonotype: Its antigen is undetermined.

Molecular barcoding with unique molecular identifiers was used for the TCRbeta library. TCRdb used MiXCR to reprocess the PCR reads, holding one entry per CDR3 protein. This table has under 750,000 distinct CDR3 sequences, about 21% appearing once. The receptor's source is a boy in the first two years of life who had a stem cell transplant for acute myeloid leukemia, so the T cells may come from the graft donor. The V gene is TRBV7-2, the J gene TRBJ2-6, with TRBD1 identical over 7 bases. This specimen was PBMCs, mostly from graft donor cells, taken 360 days after TCRalphabeta/CD19-depleted stem cell transplant. This chain's CDR3 is CASSAPGQLSGANVLTF. The CDR3 bases are TGTGCCAGCAGCGCCCCGGGACAGCTATCTGGGGCCAACGTCCTGACTTTC. Full variable domain (rest looked up from reference TRBV7-2 and TRBJ2-6): GAGVSQSPSNKVTEKGKDVELRCDPISGHTALYWYRQSLGQGLEFLIYFQGNSAPDKSGLPSDRFSAERTGGSVSTLTIQRTQQEDSAVYLCASSAPGQLSGANVLTFGAGSRLTVL.